The source of this T cell receptor (beta chain) is a study of blood T cell repertoires in COVID-19 (dated by TCRdb to about 2020). Concerning the study at large: Collaborator samples came from the United States, Italy and Spain and covered acute and convalescent phases of COVID-19. HLA class I and class II types, where available, came from metadata supplied by the sample provider rather than from assay-based typing. The repertoires were made available in a free public database intended to serve as a resource for research on the immune response to SARS-CoV-2. Subjects who had been exposed to COVID-19, were actively infected with it, or had recovered from it provided the deeply sampled blood TCRbeta repertoires that made up the dataset. The material from the prospective study consisted of cDNA or gDNA derived from T cells, B-cell-depleted T cells, or PBMCs. The sample metadata nearly always contained a de-identified subject ID, COVID-19 status, age in years and sex. The samples were drawn from the first 160 participants of the ongoing ImmuneRACE study and from roughly 1,300 subjects provided by 6 global collaborators.

The germline V gene supplies CDR1 SGHTA and CDR2 FQGNSA. From the cysteine up to the phenylalanine, the CDR3 has a length of 15 residues. This entry keeps only the CDR3 DNA: 45 bases, framed from base 1. At the junction V is shortened by 5 bases and J by 4 bases; bases outside the gene matches: 8. Broader findings and caveats from the paper: The amount of clinical and demographic metadata varied by source and participant and was provided uncurated.

Enrolling through a virtual design, the prospective study's participants ranged in age from roughly 18 to 90 years and lived across roughly 24 United States geographic areas. Cohort assignment in the prospective study relied on participant-reported clinical history from a screening survey and a study questionnaire. Recovered participants in ImmuneRACE Cohort 3 were defined as having two consecutive negative NP/OP PCR tests, clearance from a healthcare professional, or resolution of symptoms. Mobile phlebotomists in the prospective study collected whole blood, serum and a nasopharyngeal or oropharyngeal swab from every participant. Prospective study participants could optionally give additional blood draws and questionnaires over an approximately 2-month period. Before DNA extraction, blood samples from the prospective study were shipped at room temperature or frozen. TCRbeta CDR3 regions were amplified from genomic DNA by means of the immunoSEQ Assay, a bias-controlled multiplex PCR. On the study's bioinformatics: The number of nucleated cells in each sample was estimated from the amplification of reference gene primers within the assay. To quantify the absolute abundance of each unique TCRbeta CDR3 rearrangement, sequence reads were collapsed and filtered. For each sample, productive Simpson clonality was calculated as the square root of Simpson's diversity index across productive rearrangements. TCRdb took this table from immuneACCESS and kept in-frame rearrangements with V and J called. Such tables lack part of the clones; where checked against another copy, unresolved V genes explain under half of the gap, and the rest is unexplained. V and J calls plus clone size are reproduced from that table; the DNA served to infer D and trimming. Present in this sample are hundreds of thousands of clones, about 92% of which were seen just once. The ten largest clones take up roughly 2.6% of the sample.

Turning to this clone: Its recognized antigen is unknown. Base qualities are not at hand, and no much larger clone is one base apart.

The V gene is TRBV7-2 and the J gene is TRBJ2-7; the junction holds 10 bases that match TRBD1. Specimen: PBMCs or T cells enriched from blood (not recorded which). The TCR sequence derives from a man between 60 and 70 years old who had recovered from COVID-19. The CDR3: CASSPSRTGGYEQYF. The nucleotides are TGTGCCAGCAGCCCCTCACGGACAGGGGGGTACGAGCAGTACTTC.